This TCR beta chain was sequenced in a study of vaccination effects on CD4 cells after COVID-19. Trimming took off 4 bases at V and 5 bases at J, with 18 bases between the two ends. The CDR3 runs to 16 residues. CDR1 SGHTA and CDR2 FQGNSA come from the germline V gene. Before sequencing took place, the ViraFEST assay used viral peptide pools to expand antigen-specific CD4+ T cells. Following 10 days of culture, CD4+ T cells were isolated. Of note for this clone: Its target is unknown.

Clones were sequenced by immunoSEQ multiplex PCR, and TCRdb holds only the in-frame ones, with some missing. The sample yields some 79,000 clones, about 74% seen once. This receptor was taken from a human donor who received a COVID-19 vaccine. Sequenced material: CD4+ T cells from PBMCs cultured with HCoV-229E spike peptides, taken before COVID-19 vaccination. The V and J genes are TRBV7-2 and TRBJ1-3, with D perhaps matching TRBD1 (6 bases). The CDR3 is CASSSSTGSFRNTIYF. Written as DNA, the CDR3 is TGTGCCAGCAGCTCCTCTACAGGGTCATTCCGAAACACCATATATTTT.